This is a list of T cell receptor beta chains from one sample in a study of human T cells and chemical hapten exposure. TCRdb processed the RACE reads anew with MiXCR; each CDR3 protein has one entry. The repertoire holds more than 80,000 distinct CDR3 sequences, around 12% seen once, with 1.6% in the top ten. The source material was whole blood, sampled in connection with sensitization to the hapten diphenylcyclopropenone (DPC). The receptors come from a woman between 50 and 59 years old with alopecia areata. Some clones in this sample may be carry-over from other donors' samples. Both conserved end residues are part of each CDR3. A D gene is named only where the DNA matches it firmly. A clone size is listed for some rows: how often the clone was seen (once, few, many), or a class if it is expanded.

abundance: many
j_gene: TRBJ2-6
d_gene: TRBD2
v_gene: TRBV28
CDR3aa: CASSPGTSGGSGANVLTF
CDR3nt: TGTGCCAGCAGTCCCGGGACTAGCGGGGGCTCTGGGGCCAACGTCCTGACTTTC

abundance: few
j_gene: TRBJ1-6
d_gene: .
v_gene: TRBV5-4
CDR3aa: CASSRPPGLDSPLHF
CDR3nt: TGTGCCAGCAGCCGGCCTCCGGGGTTGGATTCACCCCTCCACTTT

abundance: few
j_gene: TRBJ1-1
d_gene: TRBD1
v_gene: TRBV28
CDR3aa: CASSGQGRSAFF
CDR3nt: TGTGCCAGCAGCGGACAGGGAAGAAGTGCTTTCTTT

abundance: few
j_gene: TRBJ2-2
d_gene: .
v_gene: TRBV6-5
CDR3aa: CASSRGSGELFF
CDR3nt: TGTGCCAGCAGCCGAGGGTCCGGGGAGCTGTTTTTT

abundance: few
j_gene: TRBJ2-5
d_gene: TRBD1
v_gene: TRBV25-1
CDR3aa: CASRDQGAQTQYF
CDR3nt: TGTGCCAGCAGAGACCAGGGGGCGCAGACCCAGTACTTC

abundance: .
j_gene: TRBJ2-2
d_gene: .
v_gene: TRBV2
CDR3aa: CASKEWGNTGELFF
CDR3nt: TGTGCCAGCAAAGAGTGGGGGAACACCGGGGAGCTGTTTTTT

abundance: .
j_gene: TRBJ1-1
d_gene: .
v_gene: TRBV29-1
CDR3aa: CSVVVGRGTEAFF
CDR3nt: TGCAGCGTTGTGGTTGGCAGGGGTACTGAAGCTTTCTTT

abundance: .
j_gene: TRBJ2-7
d_gene: .
v_gene: TRBV6-1
CDR3aa: CASSEPFSKQYF
CDR3nt: TGTGCCAGCAGTGAACCATTCAGTAAGCAGTACTTC

abundance: .
j_gene: TRBJ2-3
d_gene: TRBD1
v_gene: TRBV5-1
CDR3aa: CASSLAGQGSTDTQYF
CDR3nt: TGCGCCAGCAGCTTGGCGGGACAGGGAAGCACAGATACGCAGTATTTT

abundance: few
j_gene: TRBJ2-7
d_gene: .
v_gene: TRBV23-1
CDR3aa: CASKRGGEQYF
CDR3nt: TGCGCCAGCAAAAGGGGAGGCGAGCAGTACTTC

abundance: .
j_gene: TRBJ2-3
d_gene: TRBD2
v_gene: TRBV7-9
CDR3aa: CASSLVAGFADTQYF
CDR3nt: TGTGCCAGCAGCTTAGTAGCGGGGTTCGCAGATACGCAGTATTTT

abundance: few
j_gene: TRBJ1-3
d_gene: TRBD1
v_gene: TRBV18
CDR3aa: CASSPWDRVSGNTIYF
CDR3nt: TGTGCCAGCTCACCTTGGGACAGGGTCTCTGGAAACACCATATATTTT